These 22 T cell receptor beta chains were sequenced from one sample in a study of T cells in women clearing cervical HPV infection. Using immunoSEQ multiplex PCR, the repertoire was profiled, and TCRdb retains in-frame clones only, with some absent. The sample totals 39,000 or so clones. Sequencing was performed on blood buffy coat. These receptors originate from a woman aged 18 to 75 with a cervical HPV16 infection that either progressed to CIN3+ or cleared (not recorded which).

As regards this clone: Sequencing ends 3 residues short of the CDR3 end; the germline J gene provides the rest. The chain recombines TRBV7-9 with TRBJ2-7; no clear D. Germline CDR1 is SEHNR and CDR2 is FQNEAQ (reference sequence). Between the trimmed V and J ends, which lost 5 bases and 2 bases, there was a span of 13 bases. The length of the CDR3 is 14 residues. CDR3 amino acids: CASSISTRAYEQYF. The CDR3 bases that were read are TGTGCCAGCAGCATCTCGACCCGGGCCTACGAG.

With regard to this clone: From the germline J gene comes the end of the CDR3, since the read stops 3 residues before it. This chain connects TRBV18 to TRBJ2-7; 8 bases match TRBD1. The CDR3 sequence is 15 residues long. The V gene's germline CDR1 is KGHSH and CDR2 LQKENI. V lost 2 bases to trimming and J lost 5 bases; unmatched junction nucleotides: 8. This chain's CDR3 is CASSPSLDRAHEQYF. The DNA read from the CDR3 is TGTGCCAGCTCACCATCTTTGGACAGGGCCCACGAG.

Regarding this clone: The read ends 3 residues shy of where the CDR3 ends; the end is completed using the germline J gene. This rearrangement joins TRBV7-3 to TRBJ1-1, with 7 bases matching TRBD1. The V gene end was trimmed by 3 bases and the J gene end by 4 bases; junction bases not matched to a gene: 5. The CDR3 totals 14 residues. Germline CDR1 SGHTA, CDR2 FQGTGA. CDR3 bases read: TGTGCCAGCAGCTTCGCACAGGGGAGCACTGAA. Protein sequence: CASSFAQGSTE. The CDR3 as a whole reads CASSFAQGSTEAFF.

About this clone: Read sequence stops 3 residues before the CDR3 end, and the germline J gene provides the missing end. V usage is TRBV10-3 and J usage is TRBJ2-3; D may be TRBD2 (5 bases). This CDR3 has 14 residues. The germline V gene encodes CDR1 ENHRY and CDR2 SYGVKD. V lost 6 bases, J lost 4 bases, and 14 bases lay in between. The DNA read from the CDR3 is TGTGCCATCAGCGCTAAGTTGAGGGCAGATACG. This encodes CAISAKLRADT. From start to end, the CDR3 is CAISAKLRADTQYF.

As regards this clone: The read comes to an end 3 residues before the CDR3 does, leaving the germline J gene to fill in the end. The rearrangement uses TRBV13 and TRBJ2-2; 7 nucleotides agree with TRBD2. Germline values: CDR1 PRHDT, CDR2 FYEKMQ (reference sequence). The CDR3 runs 15 residues. The V segment lost 3 bases and the J segment 3 bases; nucleotides outside the gene matches: 4. The part of the CDR3 DNA that was read is TGTGCCAGCAGCTTCCTCGCGGGAGACACCGGGGAG. Translation: CASSFLAGDTGE. In full, the CDR3 is CASSFLAGDTGELFF.

In regard to this clone: Germline is not matched at one junction end, which may reflect a read error. The read gets to within 3 residues of the CDR3 end, and the germline J gene fills in the rest. V and J are TRBV29-1 and TRBJ1-1, with TRBD1 matching over 7 bases. The CDR3 has 12 residues. Germline CDR1 reads SQVTM; CDR2 reads ANQGSEA. The CDR3 sequence: CSFDRVETEAFF. CDR3 DNA (partial): TGCAGCTTTGACAGGGTTGAGACTGAA.

A remark on this clone: Read data end 3 residues before the CDR3 end; the end is taken from the germline J gene. Distinct nucleotide sequences in the sample also encode this CDR3. This chain links TRBV19 with TRBJ2-7, with unresolved D. Germline loops: CDR1 LNHDA, CDR2 SQIVND (reference sequence). This CDR3 spans 11 amino acids. The V and J ends lost 3 bases and 4 bases respectively, with 4 bases between them. CDR3 amino acids: CASSIGYEQYF. The sequenced CDR3 bases are TGTGCCAGTAGTATCGGTTACGAG.

Note on this clone: The read halts 3 residues ahead of the CDR3 end, with the missing end drawn from the germline J gene. V usage is TRBV20-1 and J usage is TRBJ1-4; D is unclear. The germline V and J ends were trimmed by 6 bases and 7 bases, with 18 bases remaining between them. CDR1 is DFQATT and CDR2 is SNEGSKA in the germline V gene (reference sequence). This CDR3 contains 14 residues. The CDR3 sequence is CSASGLETGEKLFF. The sequenced CDR3 bases are TGCAGTGCCTCCGGACTCGAAACGGGTGAAAAA.

Notes on this clone: The DNA ends 3 residues before the CDR3 does, and the rest of the CDR3 is filled in from the germline J gene. J is TRBJ2-3 and V is TRBV19; D uncertain. From germline, CDR1 is LNHDA and CDR2 SQIVND (reference sequence). Trimming took 3 bases from V and 0 from J, leaving 10 bases between them. This CDR3 is built from 15 residues. The sequenced CDR3 bases are TGTGCCAGTAGTATCGATCAGTCTAGCACAGATACG. Residues: CASSIDQSSTDT. The full CDR3 reads CASSIDQSSTDTQYF.

Comment on this clone: The read ends 3 residues before the CDR3 terminus; that terminus is restored from the germline J gene. The rearrangement uses TRBV6-1 and TRBJ2-3; D ambiguous. The CDR3 is 13 residues long. Germline assignment: CDR1 MNHNS and CDR2 SASEGT. The CDR3 bases that were read are TGTGCCAGCAGTGAAAACAGAGATCAGCCG. It specifies CASSENRDQP. The whole CDR3 region reads CASSENRDQPQYF.

Notes on this clone: The read falls 3 residues short of the CDR3 end, and the missing part is taken from the germline J gene. The gene calls are TRBV5-1 and TRBJ2-3, with TRBD2 matching over 11 bases. Looked up from germline, CDR1 is SGHRS and CDR2 is YFSETQ. The J segment lost 6 bases and the V segment lost 1 base, leaving 4 bases of the junction unmatched. The CDR3 is 15 amino acids. CDR3 DNA (partial): TGCGCCAGCAGCTTGACTAGCGGGGGAGCTGATACG. Translated, it gives CASSLTSGGADT. The complete CDR3 reads CASSLTSGGADTQYF.

For this clone: The observed sequence ends 3 residues before the CDR3 terminus, with the missing tail filled in from the germline J gene. V is TRBV7-3 and J is TRBJ1-1, with TRBD1 as a possible D gene (6 bases). Trimming removed 1 base at V and 4 bases at J, with 16 bases between. The CDR3 contains 16 residues. Germline CDR1 SGHTA, CDR2 FQGTGA. The CDR3 loop is CASSLMGAGAPTEAFF. The DNA read from the CDR3 is TGTGCCAGCAGCTTAATGGGGGCGGGGGCGCCCACTGAA.

Concerning this clone: Read sequence stops 3 residues before the CDR3 end, and the germline J gene provides the missing end. The V call is TRBV18, the J call TRBJ2-2; D might be TRBD1 or TRBD2, each matching 5 bases. Germline V lookup: CDR1 KGHSH, CDR2 LQKENI. The CDR3 length is 15 residues. Trimming cost V 7 bases and J 0 bases, with 12 bases left between them. CDR3: CASFREGANTGELFF. The DNA read from the CDR3 is TGTGCCAGCTTCCGGGAAGGGGCGAACACCGGGGAG.

In the case of this clone: The read gets to within 3 residues of the CDR3 end, and the germline J gene fills in the rest. This rearrangement joins TRBV11-2 to TRBJ2-5; no reliable D call. V was clipped by 5 bases and J by 5 bases, with 9 bases between them. The germline V gene encodes CDR1 SGHAT and CDR2 FQNNGV. The CDR3 is 12 residues long. CDR3 region: CASSPSGETQYF. CDR3 DNA (partial): TGTGCCAGCAGCCCGTCCGGGGAGACC.

In the case of this clone: The read is 3 residues too short to cover the CDR3 end, so that end is filled in from the germline J gene. This rearrangement joins TRBV30 to TRBJ2-7; the D gene is possibly TRBD1 (5 bases). The CDR3 has 11 residues. The V and J ends lost 7 bases and 2 bases respectively, with 9 bases between them. Germline-derived CDR1 and CDR2 are GTSNPN and SVGIG (reference sequence). CDR3 bases read: TGTGCCTTTGACAGCACCTACGAG. Protein: CAFDSTYE. The entire CDR3 is CAFDSTYEQYF.

Details on this clone: The sequenced fragment ends 3 residues before the CDR3 boundary, so the rest is inferred from the germline J gene. The chain links TRBV29-1 to TRBJ2-1, with 7 bases that match TRBD1. CDR1 is SQVTM, CDR2 ANQGSEA, per germline. The V and J ends lost 5 bases and 4 bases, in that order; junction bases with no gene match: 2. This CDR3 is built from 12 residues. CDR3: CSVTTGYNEQFF. CDR3 DNA, as far as it was read: TGCAGCGTTACGACAGGGTACAATGAG.

With regard to this clone: The read is 3 residues too short to cover the CDR3 end, so that end is filled in from the germline J gene. The rearrangement joins TRBV5-1 to TRBJ2-5, with D possibly being TRBD1 (6 bases). The V end was cut by 0 bases, the J end by 3 bases, with 6 bases between. The CDR3 contains 13 residues. CDR1 and CDR2 from the germline V gene are SGHRS and YFSETQ. CDR3 region: CASSLEGEETQYF. Incomplete CDR3 DNA: TGCGCCAGCAGCTTGGAGGGGGAAGAGACC.

About this clone itself: The read gets to within 3 residues of the CDR3 end, and the germline J gene fills in the rest. The rearrangement uses TRBV19 and TRBJ2-3; 8 positions agree with TRBD1. Per germline, CDR1 LNHDA and CDR2 SQIVND (reference sequence). This CDR3 has 16 amino acids. The part of the CDR3 DNA that was read is TGTGCCAGTAGTATATTGCAGGGGGCTAGGAGCCAGCCG. Translating gives CASSILQGARSQP. From start to end, the CDR3 is CASSILQGARSQPQYF. Together with reference TRBV19 and TRBJ2-3, the CDR3 gives the full variable domain: DGGITQSPKYLFRKEGQNVTLSCEQNLNHDAMYWYRQDPGQGLRLIYYSQIVNDFQKGDIAEGYSVSREKKESFPLTVTSAQKNPTAFYLCASSILQGARSQPQYFGPGTRLTVL.

In regard to this clone: The CDR3 end is not reached by the read, which stops 3 residues before it; the germline J gene fills it in. V gene TRBV19 combines with J gene TRBJ2-5; TRBD1 matches at 7 bases. This CDR3 is 14 amino acids long. CDR1 is LNHDA and CDR2 is SQIVND in the germline V gene (reference sequence). Unmatched junction bases numbered 6, after V lost 4 bases and J lost 4 bases. The sequenced CDR3 bases are TGTGCCAGTAGTAGCGAACAGGGGAGAGAGACC. It translates to CASSSEQGRET. The full CDR3 protein reads CASSSEQGRETQYF.

CDR3: CASSEISNQPQHF. The part of the CDR3 DNA that was read is TGTGCCAGCAGCGAAATAAGCAATCAGCCC. The chain has TRBV6-1 and TRBJ1-5; D gene uncertain. The sequenced fragment ends 3 residues before the CDR3 boundary, so the rest is inferred from the germline J gene. The CDR3 is made up of 13 amino acids. Germline CDR1 and CDR2: MNHNS and SASEGT. The germline V and J ends were trimmed by 6 bases and 1 base, with 7 bases remaining between them.

With regard to this clone: The read falls 3 residues short of the CDR3 end, and the missing part is taken from the germline J gene. This sequence joins TRBV7-6 and TRBJ2-1; 9 nucleotides line up with TRBD1. V gave up 1 base and J gave up 8 bases; unmatched junction bases: 9. CDR3 size: 16 residues. CDR1 and CDR2 from the germline V gene are SGHVS and FNYEAQ. The CDR3 protein is CASSLGGVDRGYEQFF. The DNA read from the CDR3 is TGTGCCAGCAGCTTAGGGGGGGTAGACAGGGGGTATGAG.

A word on this clone: The CDR3 goes on 3 residues after the read ends, and that part is filled in from the germline J gene. The V call is TRBV27, the J call TRBJ2-7; the D gene is possibly TRBD2 (5 bases). V gave up 6 bases and J gave up 6 bases, with 12 bases separating them. This CDR3 comprises 12 residues. Germline values: CDR1 MNHEY, CDR2 SMNVEV (reference sequence). The covered CDR3 bases are TGTGCCAGCAGCATGAACGAGGGCGAG. This sequence encodes CASSMNEGE. The full CDR3 is CASSMNEGEQYF.